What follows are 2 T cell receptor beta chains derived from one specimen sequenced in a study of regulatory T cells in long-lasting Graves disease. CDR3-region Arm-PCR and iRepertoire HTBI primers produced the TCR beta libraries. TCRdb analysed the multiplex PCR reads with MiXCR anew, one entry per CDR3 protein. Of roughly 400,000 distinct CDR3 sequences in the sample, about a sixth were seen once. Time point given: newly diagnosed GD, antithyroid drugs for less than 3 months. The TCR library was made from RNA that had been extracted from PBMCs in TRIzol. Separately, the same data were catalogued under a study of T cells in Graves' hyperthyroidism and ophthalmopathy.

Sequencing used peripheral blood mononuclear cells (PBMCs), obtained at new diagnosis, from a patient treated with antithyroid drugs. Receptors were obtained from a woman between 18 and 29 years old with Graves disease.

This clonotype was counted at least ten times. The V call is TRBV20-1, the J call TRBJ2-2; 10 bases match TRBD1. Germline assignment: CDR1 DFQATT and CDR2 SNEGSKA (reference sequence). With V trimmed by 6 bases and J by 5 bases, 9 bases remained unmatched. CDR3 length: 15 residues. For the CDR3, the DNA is TGCAGTGCCATTCCCCGGGACAGGGGAACCGGGGAGCTGTTTTTT. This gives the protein CSAIPRDRGTGELFF.

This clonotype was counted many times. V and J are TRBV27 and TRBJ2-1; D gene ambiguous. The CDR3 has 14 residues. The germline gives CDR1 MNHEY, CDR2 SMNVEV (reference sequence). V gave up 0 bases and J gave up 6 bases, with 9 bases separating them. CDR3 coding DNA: TGTGCCAGCAGTTTATCGATAGCATCCAATGAGCAGTTCTTC. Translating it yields CASSLSIASNEQFF.